This record looks at one T cell receptor beta chain sequence and its context. This sample is drawn from a study of blood T cell repertoires in COVID-19. Study-wide background: From the United States, Italy and Spain came samples of acute and convalescent COVID-19. The analysed material was cDNA or gDNA that came from T cells, B-cell-depleted T cells, or PBMCs.

Per the study methods: Reference gene primers were amplified, and this amplification served to estimate nucleated cell counts. The assay was immunoSEQ multiplex PCR, and TCRdb's table has in-frame clones only and misses some. The V and J calls and clone size are taken from that table; D and trimming were inferred from the DNA. The profile covers approximately 130,000 clones, with around 87% appearing a single time and roughly 7.6% taken by the ten largest. The CDR3 has 15 amino acids. Germline lookup yields CDR1 SGHDN and CDR2 FVKESK. Trimming removed 6 bases from V and 6 bases from J; junction bases left unmatched: 8.

The source of this sequence is a middle-aged man with acute or convalescent COVID-19. This chain joins TRBV14 and TRBJ2-2; 9 positions agree with TRBD2. The specimen was peripheral blood. The CDR3 nucleotides are TGTGCCAGCAGGAGGGCGGGAGGGCCCGCCGGGGAGCTGTTTTTT. As protein: CASRRAGGPAGELFF.